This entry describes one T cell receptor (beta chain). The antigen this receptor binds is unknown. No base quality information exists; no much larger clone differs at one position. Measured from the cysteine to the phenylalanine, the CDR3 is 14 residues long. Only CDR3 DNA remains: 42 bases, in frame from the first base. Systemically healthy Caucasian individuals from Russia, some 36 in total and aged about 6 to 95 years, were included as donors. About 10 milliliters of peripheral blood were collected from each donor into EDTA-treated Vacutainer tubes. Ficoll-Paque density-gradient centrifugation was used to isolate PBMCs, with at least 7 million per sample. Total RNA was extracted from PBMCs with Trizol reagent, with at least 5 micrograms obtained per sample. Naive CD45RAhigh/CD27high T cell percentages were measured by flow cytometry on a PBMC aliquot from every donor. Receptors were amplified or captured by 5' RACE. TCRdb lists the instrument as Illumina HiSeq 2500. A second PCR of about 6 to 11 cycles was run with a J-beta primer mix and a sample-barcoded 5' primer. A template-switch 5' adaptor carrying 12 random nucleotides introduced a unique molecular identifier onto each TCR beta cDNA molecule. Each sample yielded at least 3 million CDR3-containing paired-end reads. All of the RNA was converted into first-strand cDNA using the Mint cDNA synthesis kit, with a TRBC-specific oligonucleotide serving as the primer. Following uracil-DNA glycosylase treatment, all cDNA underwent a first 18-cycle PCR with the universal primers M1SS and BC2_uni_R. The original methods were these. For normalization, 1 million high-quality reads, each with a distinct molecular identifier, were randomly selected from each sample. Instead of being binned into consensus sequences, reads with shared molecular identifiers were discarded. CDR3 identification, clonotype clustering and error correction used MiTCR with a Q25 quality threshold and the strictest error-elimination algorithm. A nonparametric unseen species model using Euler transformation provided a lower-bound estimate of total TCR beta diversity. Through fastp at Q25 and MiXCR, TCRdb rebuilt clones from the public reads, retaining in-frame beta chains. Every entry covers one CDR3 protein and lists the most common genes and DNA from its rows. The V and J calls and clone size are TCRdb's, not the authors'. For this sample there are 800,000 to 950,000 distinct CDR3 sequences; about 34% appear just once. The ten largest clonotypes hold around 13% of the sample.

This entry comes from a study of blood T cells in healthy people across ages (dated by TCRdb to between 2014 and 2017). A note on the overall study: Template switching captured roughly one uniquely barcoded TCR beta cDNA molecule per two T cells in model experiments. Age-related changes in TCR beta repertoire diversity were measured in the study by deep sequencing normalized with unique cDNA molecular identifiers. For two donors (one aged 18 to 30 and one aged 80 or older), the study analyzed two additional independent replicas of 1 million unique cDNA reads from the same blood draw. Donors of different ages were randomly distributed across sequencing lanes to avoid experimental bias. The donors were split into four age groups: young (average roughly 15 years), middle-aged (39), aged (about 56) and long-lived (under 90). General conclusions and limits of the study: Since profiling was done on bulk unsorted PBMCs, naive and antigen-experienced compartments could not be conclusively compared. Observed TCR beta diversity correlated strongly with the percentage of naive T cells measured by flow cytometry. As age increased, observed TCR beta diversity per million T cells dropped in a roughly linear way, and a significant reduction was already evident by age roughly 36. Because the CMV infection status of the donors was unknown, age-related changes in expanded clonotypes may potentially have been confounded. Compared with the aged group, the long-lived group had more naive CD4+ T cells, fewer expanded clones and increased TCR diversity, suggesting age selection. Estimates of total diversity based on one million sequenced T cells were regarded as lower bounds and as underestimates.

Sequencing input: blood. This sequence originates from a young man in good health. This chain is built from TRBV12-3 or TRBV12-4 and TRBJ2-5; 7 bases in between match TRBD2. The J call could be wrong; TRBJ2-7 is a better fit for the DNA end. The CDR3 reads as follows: CASSSPRGIYEQYF. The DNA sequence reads TGTGCCAGCAGTTCCCCGCGGGGGATTTACGAGCAGTACTTC.